This T cell receptor (beta chain) was captured in a study of tumor and adjacent non-tumor tissue in lung cancer. Background on the study: Each sample yielded around 4.2 million productive TCRbeta reads on average. Regarding the study as a whole: In normal lung, the top 100 clones were significantly more dominant than in tumor.

No cell sorting was done before RNA was extracted from the tissue. Distant lung tissue was collected more than 3 cm away from the tumor edge. The library came from three nested PCR rounds adapted from ARM-PCR protocols. TCRdb redid the calling of the multiplex PCR reads with MiXCR, one entry per CDR3 protein. The table lists 81,000 or so distinct CDR3 sequences, roughly 80% of them singletons. In regard to this clonotype: Antigen: not known.

The CDR3 is made up of 12 amino acids. Germline CDR1 reads SQVTM; CDR2 reads ANQGSEA. Trimming left V 5 bases short and J 15 bases short, with 21 bases between. The sample comprised distant non-tumor lung tissue. This receptor was identified in a man aged 60 to 75 with non-small cell lung cancer. The chain recombines TRBV29-1 with TRBJ2-3; TRBD1 is a possible D gene (5 bases). The CDR3 sequence is CSVQGLTDMQYF. The CDR3, as DNA: TGCAGCGTTCAGGGCCTCACAGATATGCAATATTTT.